This TCR beta chain was recovered during a study of T cells in Graves' hyperthyroidism and ophthalmopathy. In the study overall: The initial diagnosis was the point when peripheral blood was collected, ahead of any treatment.

Germline CDR1 DFQATT, CDR2 SNEGSKA (reference sequence). V lost 5 bases and J 7 bases, leaving 14 bases between the germline ends. This CDR3 comprises 13 residues. Study-wide findings and caveats: Most expanded thyroid clonotypes above 0.001 recurred in blood.

Patients with uncontrolled infections, other autoimmune diseases, pregnancy or lactation were excluded. Diagnoses were established using clinical symptoms, serum thyroxine and TRAb, thyroid ultrasound and orbital computed tomography. What was amplified from RNA transcripts were TCR beta CDR3 regions. The HTBI primer set drove a first-round RT-PCR of the TCR CDR3. In TCRdb, the multiplex PCR reads were re-called with MiXCR into one record per CDR3 protein. Seen here are about 420,000 distinct CDR3 sequences, about a sixth observed once, and the top ten hold about 14%. The sample holds many counts of this clonotype. Its antigen is undetermined.

This sequence joins TRBV20-1 and TRBJ1-4; maybe TRBD1 (5 bases). The receptor's source is a woman between 18 and 29 years old with Graves' hyperthyroidism. The sample taken for sequencing was blood. This CDR3 is CSAWGASGEKLFF. CDR3 bases: TGCAGTGCTTGGGGCGCCTCGGGTGAAAAACTGTTTTTT.